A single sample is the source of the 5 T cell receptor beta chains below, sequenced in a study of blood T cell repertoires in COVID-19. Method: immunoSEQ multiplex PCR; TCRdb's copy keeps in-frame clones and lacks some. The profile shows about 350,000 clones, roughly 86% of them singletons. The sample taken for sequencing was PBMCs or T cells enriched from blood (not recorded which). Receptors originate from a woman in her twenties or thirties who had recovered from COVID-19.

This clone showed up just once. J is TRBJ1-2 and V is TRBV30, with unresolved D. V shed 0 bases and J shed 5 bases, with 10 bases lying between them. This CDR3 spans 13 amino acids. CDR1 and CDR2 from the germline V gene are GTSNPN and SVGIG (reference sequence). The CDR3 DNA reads TGTGCCTGGAGTGTACAGAGAGGGTATGGCTACACCTTC. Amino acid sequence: CAWSVQRGYGYTF.

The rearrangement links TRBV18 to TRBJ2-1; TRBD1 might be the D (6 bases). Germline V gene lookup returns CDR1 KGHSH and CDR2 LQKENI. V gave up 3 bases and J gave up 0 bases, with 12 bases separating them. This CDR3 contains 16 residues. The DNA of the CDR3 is TGTGCCAGCTCACCCACAGGGTACAACTCCTACAATGAGCAGTTCTTC. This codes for CASSPTGYNSYNEQFF.

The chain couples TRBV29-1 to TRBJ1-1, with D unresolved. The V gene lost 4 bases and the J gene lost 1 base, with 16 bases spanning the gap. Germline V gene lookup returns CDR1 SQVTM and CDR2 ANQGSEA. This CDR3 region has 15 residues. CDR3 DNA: TGCAGCGTTGGCCCAGGTGCTACTCGGAACACTGAAGCTTTCTTT. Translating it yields CSVGPGATRNTEAFF.

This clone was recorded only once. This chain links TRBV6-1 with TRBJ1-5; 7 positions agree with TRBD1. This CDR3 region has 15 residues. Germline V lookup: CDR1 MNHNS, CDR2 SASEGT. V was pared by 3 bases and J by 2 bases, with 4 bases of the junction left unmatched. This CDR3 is CASSDPGTGNQPQHF. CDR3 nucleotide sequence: TGTGCCAGCAGTGACCCAGGGACAGGCAATCAGCCCCAGCATTTT.

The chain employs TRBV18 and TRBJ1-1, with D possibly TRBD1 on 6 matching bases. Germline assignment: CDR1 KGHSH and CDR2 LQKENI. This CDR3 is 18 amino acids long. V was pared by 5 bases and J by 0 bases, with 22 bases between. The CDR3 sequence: CASSMTGSGQIMNTEAFF. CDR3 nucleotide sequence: TGTGCCAGCTCAATGACCGGATCCGGACAGATTATGAACACTGAAGCTTTCTTT.